This T cell receptor (beta chain) was sequenced for a study of a mutant IDH1 vaccine in newly diagnosed glioma. Notes on the study in general: A vaccine-induced immune response developed in 93.3% of the patients.

Method: immunoSEQ multiplex PCR; TCRdb's copy keeps in-frame clones and lacks some. This table holds 40,000 to 55,000 clones, around 80% found once. By sample share, this clone is medium-sized. Its specificity is unknown. Regarding time point: week 5, during vaccination. The study gave 300 ug of mutant IDH1 20-mer peptide per vaccine dose, with topical imiquimod. Here the sequenced sample was PBMCs, taken from a glioma patient whose treatment included an IDH1 peptide vaccine. The clonotype originates from a man over 45 with glioma.

The CDR3: CASSDTRFTATNEKLFF. The DNA of the CDR3 is TGTGCCAGCAGTGATACCCGATTTACTGCAACTAATGAAAAACTGTTTTTT. V and J are TRBV25-1 and TRBJ1-4, with D hard to call. The germline CDR1 and CDR2 sequences are MGHDK and SYGVNS. The CDR3 spans 17 residues. The V end lost 3 bases, the J end lost 0 bases, and 14 bases lay between the germline ends.